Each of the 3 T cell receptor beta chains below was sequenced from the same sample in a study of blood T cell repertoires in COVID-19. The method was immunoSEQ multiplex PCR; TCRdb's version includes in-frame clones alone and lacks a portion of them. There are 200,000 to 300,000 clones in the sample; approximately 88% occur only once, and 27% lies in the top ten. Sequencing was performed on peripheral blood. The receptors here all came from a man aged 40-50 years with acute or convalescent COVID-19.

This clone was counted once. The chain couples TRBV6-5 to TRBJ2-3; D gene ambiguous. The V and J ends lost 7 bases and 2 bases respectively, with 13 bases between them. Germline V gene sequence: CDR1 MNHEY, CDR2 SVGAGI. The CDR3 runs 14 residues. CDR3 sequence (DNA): TGTGCCAGCAAATACAGTATCTCCACAGATACGCAGTATTTT. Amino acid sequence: CASKYSISTDTQYF.

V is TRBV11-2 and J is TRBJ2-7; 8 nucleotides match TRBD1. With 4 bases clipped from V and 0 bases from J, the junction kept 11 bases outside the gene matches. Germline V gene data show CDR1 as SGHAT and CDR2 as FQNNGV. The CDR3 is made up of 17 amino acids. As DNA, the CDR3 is TGTGCCAGCAGCTACATAGGGGACAGGACATTCTCCTACGAGCAGTACTTC. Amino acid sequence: CASSYIGDRTFSYEQYF.

The CDR3 reads CASSLVGEYVYEQYF. The CDR3 DNA reads TGCGCCAGCAGCTTGGTCGGGGAATACGTCTACGAGCAGTACTTC. V usage is TRBV5-1 and J usage is TRBJ2-7; a weak D match, TRBD2 (5 bases). CDR3 length: 15 amino acids. Germline V gene lookup returns CDR1 SGHRS and CDR2 YFSETQ. Trimming cost V 0 bases and J 3 bases, with 13 bases left between them.